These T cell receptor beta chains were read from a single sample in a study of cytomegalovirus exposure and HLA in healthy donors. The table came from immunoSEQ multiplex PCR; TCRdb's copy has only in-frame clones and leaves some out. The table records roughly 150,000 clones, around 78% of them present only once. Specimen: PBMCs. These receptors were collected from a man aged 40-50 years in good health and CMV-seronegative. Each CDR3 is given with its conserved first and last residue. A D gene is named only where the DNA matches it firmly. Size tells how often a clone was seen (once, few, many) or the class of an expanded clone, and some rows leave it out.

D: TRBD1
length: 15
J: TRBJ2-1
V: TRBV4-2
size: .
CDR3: CASSPQGAKYNEQFF
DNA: TGTGCCAGCAGCCCTCAGGGGGCGAAGTACAATGAGCAGTTCTTC

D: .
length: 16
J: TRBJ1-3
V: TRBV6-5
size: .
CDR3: CASSYSNRGSGNTIYF
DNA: TGTGCCAGCAGTTACTCGAATAGGGGCTCTGGAAACACCATATATTTT

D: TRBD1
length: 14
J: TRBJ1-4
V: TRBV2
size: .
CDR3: CASLADRANEKLFF
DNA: TGTGCCAGTCTGGCGGACAGGGCTAATGAAAAACTGTTTTTT

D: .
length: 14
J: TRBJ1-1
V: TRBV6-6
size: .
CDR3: CASSYRQTNTEAFF
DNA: TGTGCCAGCAGTTACCGGCAGACTAACACTGAAGCTTTCTTT

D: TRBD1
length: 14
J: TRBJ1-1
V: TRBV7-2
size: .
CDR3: CASSSTGGHTEAFF
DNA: TGTGCCAGCAGCTCAACAGGGGGCCACACTGAAGCTTTCTTT

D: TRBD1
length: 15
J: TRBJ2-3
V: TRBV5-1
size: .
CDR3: CASSLTTGGQDTQYF
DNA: TGCGCCAGCAGCTTGACGACAGGGGGTCAAGATACGCAGTATTTT

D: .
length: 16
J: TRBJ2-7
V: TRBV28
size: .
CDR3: CASSLGLLRGSNEQYF
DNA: TGTGCCAGCAGTTTAGGCCTACTAAGAGGTTCCAACGAGCAGTACTTC

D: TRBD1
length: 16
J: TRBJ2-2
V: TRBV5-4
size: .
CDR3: CASSLDRGRATGELFF
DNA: TGTGCCAGCAGCTTGGACAGGGGGCGGGCAACCGGGGAGCTGTTTTTT

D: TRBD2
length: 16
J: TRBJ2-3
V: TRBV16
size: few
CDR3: CASSQGGTSGIDTQYF
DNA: TGTGCCAGCAGCCAAGGTGGGACTAGCGGGATAGATACGCAGTATTTT

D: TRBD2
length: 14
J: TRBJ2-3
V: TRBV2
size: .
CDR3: CAMTLGRDLDTQYF
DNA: TGTGCCATGACACTTGGGAGGGACTTGGATACGCAGTATTTT

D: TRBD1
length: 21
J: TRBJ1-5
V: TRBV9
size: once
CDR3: CASSIPNGQGNMYTSNQPQHF
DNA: TGTGCCAGCAGCATACCCAACGGACAGGGAAATATGTATACGAGCAATCAGCCCCAGCATTTT

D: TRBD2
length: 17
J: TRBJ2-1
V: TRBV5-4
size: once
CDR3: CASSLWASGSWSTEQFF
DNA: TGTGCCAGCAGCTTGTGGGCTAGCGGGAGTTGGAGCACTGAGCAGTTCTTC

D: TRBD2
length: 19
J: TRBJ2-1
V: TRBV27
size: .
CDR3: CASSTRLSGTSGTYNEQFF
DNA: TGTGCCAGCAGTACCAGGTTGTCTGGGACTAGCGGGACCTACAATGAGCAGTTCTTC

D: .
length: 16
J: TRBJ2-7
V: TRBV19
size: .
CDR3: CASSIGGGASSYEQYF
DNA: TGTGCCAGTAGTATCGGCGGAGGGGCTAGCTCCTACGAGCAGTACTTC

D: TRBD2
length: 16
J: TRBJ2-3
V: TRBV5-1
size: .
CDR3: CASSLEAGVGTDTQYF
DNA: TGCGCCAGCAGCTTGGAAGCGGGAGTGGGCACAGATACGCAGTATTTT

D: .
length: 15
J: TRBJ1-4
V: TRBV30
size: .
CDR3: CAWSHDRHTNEKLFF
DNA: TGTGCCTGGAGTCATGACCGACACACTAATGAAAAACTGTTTTTT

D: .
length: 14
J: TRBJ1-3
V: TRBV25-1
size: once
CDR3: CASTIGGSGNTIYF
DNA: TGTGCCAGCACCATCGGAGGTTCCGGAAACACCATATATTTT

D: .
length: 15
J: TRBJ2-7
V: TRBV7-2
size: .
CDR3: CASSTPGTPRGEQYF
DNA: TGTGCCAGCAGCACGCCCGGGACACCCAGGGGCGAGCAGTACTTC

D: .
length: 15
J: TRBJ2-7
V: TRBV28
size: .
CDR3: CASSSIERVSYEQYF
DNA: TGTGCCAGCAGCTCTATCGAGAGGGTTTCCTACGAGCAGTACTTC

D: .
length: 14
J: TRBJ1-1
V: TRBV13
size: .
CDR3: CASSPDTTDPEAFF
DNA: TGTGCCAGCAGCCCGGACACCACTGACCCTGAAGCTTTCTTT

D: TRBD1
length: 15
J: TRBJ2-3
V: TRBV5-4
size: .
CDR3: CASSPWDRSTDTQYF
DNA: TGTGCCAGCAGCCCCTGGGACAGGAGCACAGATACGCAGTATTTT

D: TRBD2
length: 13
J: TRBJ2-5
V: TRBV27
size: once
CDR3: CASSPLAEETQYF
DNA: TGTGCCAGCAGTCCGCTAGCGGAGGAGACCCAGTACTTC

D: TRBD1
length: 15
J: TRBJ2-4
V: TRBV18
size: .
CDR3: CASSPGQGDKNIQYF
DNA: TGTGCCAGCTCACCGGGACAGGGGGACAAAAACATTCAGTACTTC

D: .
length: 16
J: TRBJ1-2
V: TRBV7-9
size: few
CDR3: CSSSAAAGVANYGYTF
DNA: TGTTCCAGCAGCGCGGCCGCAGGGGTAGCTAACTATGGCTACACCTTC

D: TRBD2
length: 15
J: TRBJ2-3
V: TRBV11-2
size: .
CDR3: CASSLEELATDTQYF
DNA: TGTGCCAGCAGCTTAGAAGAACTAGCGACAGATACGCAGTATTTT

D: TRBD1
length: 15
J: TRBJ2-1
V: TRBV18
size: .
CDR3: CASSPGQGWLGVQFF
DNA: TGTGCCAGCTCACCGGGACAGGGGTGGCTTGGGGTGCAGTTCTTC

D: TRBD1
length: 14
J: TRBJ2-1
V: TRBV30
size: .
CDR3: CAWSPGTDRSEQFF
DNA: TGTGCCTGGAGCCCCGGAACGGACAGGAGTGAGCAGTTCTTC

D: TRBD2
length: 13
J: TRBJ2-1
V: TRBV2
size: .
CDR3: CASISSGRDEQFF
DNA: TGTGCCAGCATTTCTAGCGGGAGGGATGAGCAGTTCTTC